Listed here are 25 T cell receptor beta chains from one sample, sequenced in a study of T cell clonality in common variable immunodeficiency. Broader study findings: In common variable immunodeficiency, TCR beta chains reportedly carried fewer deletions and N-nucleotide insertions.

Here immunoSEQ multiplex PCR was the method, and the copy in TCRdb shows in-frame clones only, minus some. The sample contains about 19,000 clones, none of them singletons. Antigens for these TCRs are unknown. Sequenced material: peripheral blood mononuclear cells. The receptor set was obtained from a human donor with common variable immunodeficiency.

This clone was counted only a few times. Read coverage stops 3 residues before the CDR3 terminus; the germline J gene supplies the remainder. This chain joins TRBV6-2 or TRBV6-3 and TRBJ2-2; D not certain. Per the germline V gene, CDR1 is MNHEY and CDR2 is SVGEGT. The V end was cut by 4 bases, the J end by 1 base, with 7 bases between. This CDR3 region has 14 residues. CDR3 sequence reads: CASSSRWNTGELFF. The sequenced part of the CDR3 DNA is TGTGCCAGCAGTTCCAGATGGAACACCGGGGAG.

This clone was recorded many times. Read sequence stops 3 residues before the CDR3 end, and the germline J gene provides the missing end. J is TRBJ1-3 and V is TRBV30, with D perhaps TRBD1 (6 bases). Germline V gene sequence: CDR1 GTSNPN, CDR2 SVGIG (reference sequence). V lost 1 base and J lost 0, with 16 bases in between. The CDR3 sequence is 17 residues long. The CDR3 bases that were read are TGTGCCTGGAGTGGAAGATTAGACAGGTCCTCTGGAAACACC. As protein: CAWSGRLDRSSGNT. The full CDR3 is CAWSGRLDRSSGNTIYF. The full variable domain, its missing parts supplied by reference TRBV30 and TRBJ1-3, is SQTIHQWPATLVQPVGSPLSLECTVEGTSNPNLYWYRQAAGRGLQLLFYSVGIGQISSEVPQNLSASRPQDRQFILSSKKLLLSDSGFYLCAWSGRLDRSSGNTIYFGEGSWLTVV.

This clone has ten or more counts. The part of the CDR3 DNA that was read is TGCGCCAGCAGCTTGGGGCTAGCGGGAGTAGGCGGAGATACG. It specifies CASSLGLAGVGGDT. The whole CDR3 region reads CASSLGLAGVGGDTQYF. V gene TRBV5-1 combines with J gene TRBJ2-3; 10 bases align to TRBD2. The CDR3 extends 3 residues past the end of the read, so its final part is completed from the germline J gene. The germline V gene encodes CDR1 SGHRS and CDR2 YFSETQ. Trimming removed 0 bases from V and 5 bases from J; junction bases left unmatched: 9. This CDR3 has 17 residues. Variable domain in full (rest from reference TRBV5-1 and TRBJ2-3): KAGVTQTPRYLIKTRGQQVTLSCSPISGHRSVSWYQQTPGQGLQFLFEYFSETQRNKGNFPGRFSGRQFSNSRSEMNVSTLELGDSALYLCASSLGLAGVGGDTQYFGPGTRLTVL.

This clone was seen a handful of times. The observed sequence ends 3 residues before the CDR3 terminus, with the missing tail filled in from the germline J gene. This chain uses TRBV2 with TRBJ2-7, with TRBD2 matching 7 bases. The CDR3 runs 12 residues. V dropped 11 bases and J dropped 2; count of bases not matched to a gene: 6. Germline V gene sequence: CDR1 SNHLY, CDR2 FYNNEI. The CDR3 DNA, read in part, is TGTGCCGGGGGGGACTCCACCTACGAG. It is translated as CAGGDSTYE. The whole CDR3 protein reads CAGGDSTYEQYF.

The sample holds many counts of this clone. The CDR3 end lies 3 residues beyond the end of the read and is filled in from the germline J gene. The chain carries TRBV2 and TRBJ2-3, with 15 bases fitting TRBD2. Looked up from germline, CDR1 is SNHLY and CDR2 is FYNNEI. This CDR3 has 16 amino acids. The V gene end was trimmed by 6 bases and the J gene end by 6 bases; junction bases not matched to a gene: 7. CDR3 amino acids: CASSRGLAGGFDTQYF. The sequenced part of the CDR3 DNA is TGTGCCAGCAGCAGGGGACTAGCGGGAGGTTTTGATACG.

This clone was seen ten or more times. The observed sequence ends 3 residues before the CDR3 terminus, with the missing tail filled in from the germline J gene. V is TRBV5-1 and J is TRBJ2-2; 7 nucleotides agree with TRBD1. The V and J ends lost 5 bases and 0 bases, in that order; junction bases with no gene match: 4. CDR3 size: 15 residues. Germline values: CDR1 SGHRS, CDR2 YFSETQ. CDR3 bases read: TGCGCCAGCAGGACCGGGACAGCGAACACCGGGGAG. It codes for CASRTGTANTGE. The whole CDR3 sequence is CASRTGTANTGELFF.

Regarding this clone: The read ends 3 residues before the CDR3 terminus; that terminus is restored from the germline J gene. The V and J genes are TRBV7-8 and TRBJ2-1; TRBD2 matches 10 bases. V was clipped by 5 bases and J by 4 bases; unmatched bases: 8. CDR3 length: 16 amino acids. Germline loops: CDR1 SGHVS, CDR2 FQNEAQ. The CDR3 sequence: CASSQRTSGVYNEQFF. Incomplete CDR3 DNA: TGTGCCAGCAGCCAGAGAACTAGCGGGGTGTACAATGAG.

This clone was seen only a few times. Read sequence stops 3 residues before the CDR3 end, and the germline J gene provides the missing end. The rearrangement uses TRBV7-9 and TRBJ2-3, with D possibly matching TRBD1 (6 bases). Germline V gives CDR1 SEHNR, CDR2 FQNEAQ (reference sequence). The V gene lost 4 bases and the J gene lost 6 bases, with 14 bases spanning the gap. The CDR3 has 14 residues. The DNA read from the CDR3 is TGTGCCAGCAGCTGGGGGCGCACCGGCGATACG. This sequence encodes CASSWGRTGDT. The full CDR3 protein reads CASSWGRTGDTQYF.

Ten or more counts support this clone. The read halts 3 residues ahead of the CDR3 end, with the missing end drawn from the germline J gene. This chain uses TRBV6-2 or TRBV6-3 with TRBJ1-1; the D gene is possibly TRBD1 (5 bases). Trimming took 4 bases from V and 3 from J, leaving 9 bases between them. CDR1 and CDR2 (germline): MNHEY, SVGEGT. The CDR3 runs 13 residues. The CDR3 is CASSSRAYTEAFF. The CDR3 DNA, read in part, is TGTGCCAGCAGTTCCAGGGCTTACACTGAA.

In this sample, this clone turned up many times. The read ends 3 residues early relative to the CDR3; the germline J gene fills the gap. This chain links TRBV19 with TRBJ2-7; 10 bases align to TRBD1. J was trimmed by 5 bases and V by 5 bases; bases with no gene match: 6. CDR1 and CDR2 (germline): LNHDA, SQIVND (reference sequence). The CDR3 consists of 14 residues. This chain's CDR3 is CASSSGQGVHEQYF. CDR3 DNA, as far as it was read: TGTGCCAGTAGTTCCGGACAGGGGGTCCACGAG.

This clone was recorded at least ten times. CDR3 region: CASSEYAGYTF. The part of the CDR3 DNA that was read is TGTGCCAGCAGTGAATACGCGGGC. The rearrangement uses TRBV2 and TRBJ1-2; no clear D gene. The CDR3 extends 3 residues past the end of the read, so its final part is completed from the germline J gene. The CDR3 length is 11 residues. Looked up from germline, CDR1 is SNHLY and CDR2 is FYNNEI.

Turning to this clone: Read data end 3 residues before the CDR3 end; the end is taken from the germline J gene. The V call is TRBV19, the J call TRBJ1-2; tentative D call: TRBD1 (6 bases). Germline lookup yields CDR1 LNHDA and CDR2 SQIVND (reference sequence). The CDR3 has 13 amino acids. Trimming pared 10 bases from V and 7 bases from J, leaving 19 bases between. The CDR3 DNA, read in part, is TGTGCCATCCGGACAGCAGACCTACTTGGC. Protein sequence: CAIRTADLLG. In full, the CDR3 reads CAIRTADLLGYTF.

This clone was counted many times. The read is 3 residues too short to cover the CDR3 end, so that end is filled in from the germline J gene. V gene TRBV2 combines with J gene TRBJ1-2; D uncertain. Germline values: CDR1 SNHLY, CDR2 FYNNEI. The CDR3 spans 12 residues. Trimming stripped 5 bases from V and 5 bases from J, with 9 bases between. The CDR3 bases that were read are TGTGCCAGCAGTAGACAAGGGTATGGC. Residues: CASSRQGYG. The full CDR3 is CASSRQGYGYTF.

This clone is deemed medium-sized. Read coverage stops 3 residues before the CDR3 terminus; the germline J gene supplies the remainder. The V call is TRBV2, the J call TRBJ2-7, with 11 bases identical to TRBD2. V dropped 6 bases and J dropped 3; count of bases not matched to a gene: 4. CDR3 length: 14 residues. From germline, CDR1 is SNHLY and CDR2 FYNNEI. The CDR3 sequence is CASSLAGGFYEQYF. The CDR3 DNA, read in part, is TGTGCCAGCAGCTTAGCGGGAGGGTTCTACGAG.

CDR3 DNA, as far as it was read: TGTGCCAGCTCACCACCCTCTCGCGGTGACTATGGC. As protein: CASSPPSRGDYG. The entire CDR3 protein reads CASSPPSRGDYGYTF. This sequence joins TRBV18 and TRBJ1-2; no clear D. Sequencing ends 3 residues short of the CDR3 end; the germline J gene provides the rest. In germline, CDR1 is KGHSH, CDR2 LQKENI. There are 15 residues in the CDR3. The V gene lost 0 bases and the J gene lost 3 bases, with 11 bases spanning the gap.

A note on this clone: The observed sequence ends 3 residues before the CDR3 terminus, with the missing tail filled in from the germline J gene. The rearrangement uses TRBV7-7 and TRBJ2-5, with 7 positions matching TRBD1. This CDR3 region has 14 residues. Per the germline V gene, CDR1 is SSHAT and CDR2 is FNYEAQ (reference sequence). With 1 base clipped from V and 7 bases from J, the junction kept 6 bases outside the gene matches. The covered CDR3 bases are TGTGCCAGCAGCTTAGGGACAGGACGAGGGACC. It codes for CASSLGTGRGT. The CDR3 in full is CASSLGTGRGTQYF.

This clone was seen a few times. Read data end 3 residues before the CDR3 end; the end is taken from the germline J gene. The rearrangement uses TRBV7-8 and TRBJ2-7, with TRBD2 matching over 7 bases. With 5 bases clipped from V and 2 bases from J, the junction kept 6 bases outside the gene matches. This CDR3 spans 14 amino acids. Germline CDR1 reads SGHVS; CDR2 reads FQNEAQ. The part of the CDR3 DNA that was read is TGTGCCAGCAGCCCAAAGCGGGGTACCTACGAG. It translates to CASSPKRGTYE. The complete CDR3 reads CASSPKRGTYEQYF. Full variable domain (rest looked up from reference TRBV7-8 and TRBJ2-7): GAGVSQSPRYKVAKRGQDVALRCDPISGHVSLFWYQQALGQGPEFLTYFQNEAQLDKSGLPSDRFFAERPEGSVSTLKIQRTQQEDSAVYLCASSPKRGTYEQYFGPGTRLTVT.

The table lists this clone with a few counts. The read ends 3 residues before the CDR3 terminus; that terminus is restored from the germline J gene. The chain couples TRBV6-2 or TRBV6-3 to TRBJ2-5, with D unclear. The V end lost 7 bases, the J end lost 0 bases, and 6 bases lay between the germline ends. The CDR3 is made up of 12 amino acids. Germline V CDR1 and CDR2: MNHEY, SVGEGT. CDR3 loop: CASKRYQETQYF. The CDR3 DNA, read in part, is TGTGCCAGCAAGCGCTACCAAGAGACC.

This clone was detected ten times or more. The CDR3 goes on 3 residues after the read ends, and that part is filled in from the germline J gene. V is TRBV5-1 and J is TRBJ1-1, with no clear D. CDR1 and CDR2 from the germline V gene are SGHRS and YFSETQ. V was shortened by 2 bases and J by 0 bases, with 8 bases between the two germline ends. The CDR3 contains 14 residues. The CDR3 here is CASSFSVMNTEAFF. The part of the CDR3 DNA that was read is TGCGCCAGCAGCTTCTCAGTTATGAACACTGAA. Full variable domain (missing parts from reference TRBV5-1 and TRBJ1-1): KAGVTQTPRYLIKTRGQQVTLSCSPISGHRSVSWYQQTPGQGLQFLFEYFSETQRNKGNFPGRFSGRQFSNSRSEMNVSTLELGDSALYLCASSFSVMNTEAFFGQGTRLTVV.

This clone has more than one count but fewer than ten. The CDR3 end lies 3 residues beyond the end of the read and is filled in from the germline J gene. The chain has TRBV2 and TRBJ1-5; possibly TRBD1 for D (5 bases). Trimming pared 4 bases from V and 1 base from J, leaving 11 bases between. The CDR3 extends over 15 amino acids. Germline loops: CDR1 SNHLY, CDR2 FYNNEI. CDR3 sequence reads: CASSGSDNSNQPQHF. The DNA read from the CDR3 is TGTGCCAGCAGTGGATCGGACAACAGCAATCAGCCC.

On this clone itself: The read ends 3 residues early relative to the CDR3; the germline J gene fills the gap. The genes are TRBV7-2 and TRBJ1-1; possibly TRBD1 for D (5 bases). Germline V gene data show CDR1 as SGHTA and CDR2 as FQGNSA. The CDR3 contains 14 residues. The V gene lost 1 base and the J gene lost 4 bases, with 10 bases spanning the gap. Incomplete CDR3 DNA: TGTGCCAGCAGCTTAGAACGGGGGTTCACTGAA. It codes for CASSLERGFTE. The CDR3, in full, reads CASSLERGFTEAFF.

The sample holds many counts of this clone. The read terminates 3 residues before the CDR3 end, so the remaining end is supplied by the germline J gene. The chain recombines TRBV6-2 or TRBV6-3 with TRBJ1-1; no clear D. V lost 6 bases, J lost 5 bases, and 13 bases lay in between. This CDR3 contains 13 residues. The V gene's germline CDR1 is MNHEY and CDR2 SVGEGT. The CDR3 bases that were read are TGTGCCAGCAGCCCGCAACTCTCAACTGAA. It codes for CASSPQLSTE. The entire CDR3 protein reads CASSPQLSTEAFF.

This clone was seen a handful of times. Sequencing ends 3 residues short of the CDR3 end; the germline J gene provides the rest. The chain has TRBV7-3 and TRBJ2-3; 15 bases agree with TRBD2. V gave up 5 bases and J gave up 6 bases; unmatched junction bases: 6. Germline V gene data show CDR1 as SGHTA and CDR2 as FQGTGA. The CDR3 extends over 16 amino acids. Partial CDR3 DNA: TGTGCCAGCAGCCCCGGACTAGCGGGAGGGCTTGATACG. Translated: CASSPGLAGGLDT. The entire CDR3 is CASSPGLAGGLDTQYF.

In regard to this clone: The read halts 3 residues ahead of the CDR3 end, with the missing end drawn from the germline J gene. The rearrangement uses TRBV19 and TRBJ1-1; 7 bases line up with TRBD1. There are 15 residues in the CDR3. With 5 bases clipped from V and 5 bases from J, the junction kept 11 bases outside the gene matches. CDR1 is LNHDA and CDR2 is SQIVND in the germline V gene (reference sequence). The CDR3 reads CASSLRQGEGTEAFF. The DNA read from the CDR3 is TGTGCCAGTAGTCTGAGACAGGGAGAAGGTACTGAA.

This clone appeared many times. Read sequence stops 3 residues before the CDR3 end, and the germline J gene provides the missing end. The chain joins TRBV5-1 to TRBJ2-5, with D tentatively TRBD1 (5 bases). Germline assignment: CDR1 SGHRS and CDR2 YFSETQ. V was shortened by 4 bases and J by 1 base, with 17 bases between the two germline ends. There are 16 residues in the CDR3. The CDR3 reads CASSASGMVGQETQYF. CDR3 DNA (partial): TGCGCCAGCAGCGCCTCAGGGATGGTGGGCCAAGAGACC.